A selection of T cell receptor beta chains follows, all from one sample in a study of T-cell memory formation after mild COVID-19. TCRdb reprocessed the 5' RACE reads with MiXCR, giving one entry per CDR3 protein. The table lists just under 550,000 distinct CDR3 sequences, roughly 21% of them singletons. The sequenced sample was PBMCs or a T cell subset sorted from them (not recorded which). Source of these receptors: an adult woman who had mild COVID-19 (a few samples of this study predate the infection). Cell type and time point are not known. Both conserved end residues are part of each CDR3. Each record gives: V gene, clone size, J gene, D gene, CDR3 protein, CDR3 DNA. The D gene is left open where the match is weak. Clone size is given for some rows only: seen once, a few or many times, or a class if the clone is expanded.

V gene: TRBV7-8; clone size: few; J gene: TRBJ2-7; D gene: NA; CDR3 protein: CASSRRDTAYEQYF; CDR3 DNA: TGTGCCAGCAGCCGCCGGGACACAGCCTACGAGCAGTACTTC
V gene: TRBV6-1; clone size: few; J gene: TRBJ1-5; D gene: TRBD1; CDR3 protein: CASTGQGSYNQPQHF; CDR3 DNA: TGTGCCAGCACGGGACAGGGGTCTTACAATCAGCCCCAGCATTTT
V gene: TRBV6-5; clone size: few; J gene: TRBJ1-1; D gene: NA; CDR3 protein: CASSYWGEAFF; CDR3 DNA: TGTGCCAGCAGTTACTGGGGTGAAGCTTTCTTT
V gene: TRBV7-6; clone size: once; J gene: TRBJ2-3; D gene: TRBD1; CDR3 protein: CASSLVQGEGDTQYF; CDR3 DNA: TGTGCCAGCAGCTTAGTACAGGGGGAAGGAGATACGCAGTATTTT
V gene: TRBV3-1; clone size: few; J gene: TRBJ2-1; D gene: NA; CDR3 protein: CASSQDPGVGNEQFF; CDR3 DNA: TGTGCCAGCAGCCAAGATCCGGGGGTCGGGAATGAGCAGTTCTTC
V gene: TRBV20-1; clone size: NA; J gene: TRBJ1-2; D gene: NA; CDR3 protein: CSATTGSYGYTF; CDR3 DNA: TGCAGTGCTACCACAGGGAGCTATGGCTACACCTTC
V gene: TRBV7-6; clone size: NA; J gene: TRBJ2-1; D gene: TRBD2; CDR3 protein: CASSGRLAGEQFF; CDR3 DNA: TGTGCCAGCAGCGGACGACTAGCTGGCGAGCAGTTCTTC
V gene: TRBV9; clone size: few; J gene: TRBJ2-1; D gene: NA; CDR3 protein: CASSVGSRSDEQFF; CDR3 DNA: TGTGCCAGCAGCGTAGGTAGTAGATCGGATGAGCAGTTCTTC
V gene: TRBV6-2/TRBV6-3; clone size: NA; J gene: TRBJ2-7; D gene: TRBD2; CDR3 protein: CASSLAGIEQYF; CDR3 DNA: TGTGCCAGCAGTCTAGCGGGGATCGAGCAGTACTTC
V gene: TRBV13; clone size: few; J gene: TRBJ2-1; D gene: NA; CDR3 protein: CASSAGQPYNEQFF; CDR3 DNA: TGTGCCAGCAGCGCAGGACAGCCCTACAATGAGCAGTTCTTC
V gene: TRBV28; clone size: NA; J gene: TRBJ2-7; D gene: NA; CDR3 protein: CASSAAASGLTYEQYF; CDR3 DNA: TGTGCCAGCAGTGCTGCAGCCTCGGGTCTCACCTACGAGCAGTACTTC